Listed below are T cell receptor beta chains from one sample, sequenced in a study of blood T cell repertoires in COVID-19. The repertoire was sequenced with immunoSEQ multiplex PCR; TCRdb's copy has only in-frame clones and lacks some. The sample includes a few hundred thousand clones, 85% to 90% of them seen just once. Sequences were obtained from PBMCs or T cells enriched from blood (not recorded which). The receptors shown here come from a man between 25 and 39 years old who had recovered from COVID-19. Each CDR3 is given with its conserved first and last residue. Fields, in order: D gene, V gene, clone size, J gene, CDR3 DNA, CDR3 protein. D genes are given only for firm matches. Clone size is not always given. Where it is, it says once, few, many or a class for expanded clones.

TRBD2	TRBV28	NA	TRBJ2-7	TGTGCCAGCAGAGCGGGACTAGCGGGTAACGAGCAGTACTTC	CASRAGLAGNEQYF
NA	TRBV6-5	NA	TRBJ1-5	TGTGCCAGCAGTTACCAGGGTGGGGCCCAGCATTTT	CASSYQGGAQHF
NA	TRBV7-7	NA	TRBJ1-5	TGTGCTAGCAGCTTCCCCCGAGGGTCCCGGGGGTGTAATCAGCCCCAGCATTTT	CASSFPRGSRGCNQPQHF
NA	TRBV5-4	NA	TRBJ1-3	TGTGCCAGCAGCATCACAGGGCTGACGGACTCTGGAAACACCATATATTTT	CASSITGLTDSGNTIYF
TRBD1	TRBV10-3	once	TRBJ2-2	TGTGCCATCAGAGGGACAGGGGGCGCGGGCACCGGGGAGCTGTTTTTT	CAIRGTGGAGTGELFF
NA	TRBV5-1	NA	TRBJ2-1	TGCGCCAGCAGCTTTGTAGCAGGGGCGTACAATGAGCAGTTCTTC	CASSFVAGAYNEQFF
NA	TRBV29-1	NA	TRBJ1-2	TGCAGCGGCTGGAGGTTTACAGCGACCCTCGATGGCTACACCTTC	CSGWRFTATLDGYTF
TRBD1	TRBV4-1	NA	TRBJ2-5	TGCGCCAGCAGCCAAGACCCCCCCCAGGGGGCTAAGGAGACCCAGTACTTC	CASSQDPPQGAKETQYF
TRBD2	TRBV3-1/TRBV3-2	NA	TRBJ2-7	TGTGCCAGCAGCCAAGATTTGCTAGCGGGAGTCGAGCAGTACTTC	CASSQDLLAGVEQYF
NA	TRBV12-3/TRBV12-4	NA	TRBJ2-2	TGTGCCAGCAGTTACACGAACACCGGGGAGCTGTTTTTT	CASSYTNTGELFF
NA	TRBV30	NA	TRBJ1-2	TGTGCCTGGGGTTTTACAGAAATTTATGGCTACACCTTC	CAWGFTEIYGYTF
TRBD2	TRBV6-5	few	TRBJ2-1	TGTGCCAGCAGTCCCGTAGCGGGGAACAATGAGCAGTTCTTC	CASSPVAGNNEQFF
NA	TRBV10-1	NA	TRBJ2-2	TGCGCCAGCAGTAAGGACAGCATTACCGGGGAGCTGTTTTTT	CASSKDSITGELFF
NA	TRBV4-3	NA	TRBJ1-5	TGCGCCAGCAGCCAAGACACAGGGTTCGGCCAGCCCCAGCATTTT	CASSQDTGFGQPQHF
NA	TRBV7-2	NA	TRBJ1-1	TGTGCCAGCAGCCTACAGGAAAACACTGAAGCTTTCTTT	CASSLQENTEAFF
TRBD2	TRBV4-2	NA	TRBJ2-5	TGTGCCAGCAGTCTGGGGACTAGCGGGGGGGCGGAAGAGACCCAGTACTTC	CASSLGTSGGAEETQYF
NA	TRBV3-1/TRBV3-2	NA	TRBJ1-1	TGTGCCAGCAGCCAAGGTCAGGAAGCTTTCTTT	CASSQGQEAFF
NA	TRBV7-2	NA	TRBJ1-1	TGTGCCAGCAGCTTATTTGGGCAGTGGAACACTGAAGCTTTCTTT	CASSLFGQWNTEAFF
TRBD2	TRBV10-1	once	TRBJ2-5	TGCGCCAGCAGCGCTACTACTAGCGGGAGGCTACAAGAGACCCAGTACTTC	CASSATTSGRLQETQYF
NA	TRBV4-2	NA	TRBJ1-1	TGTGCCAGCAGCCAAGAAGCCAATAGCCCCTACACTGAAGCTTTCTTT	CASSQEANSPYTEAFF
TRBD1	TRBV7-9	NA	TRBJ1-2	TGTGCCAGCAGCTTGGGGGACAGTCTTGACTATGGCTACACCTTC	CASSLGDSLDYGYTF
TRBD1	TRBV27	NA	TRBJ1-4	TGTGCCAGCAGTTTCCGACAGGGAGTTAATGAAAAACTGTTTTTT	CASSFRQGVNEKLFF
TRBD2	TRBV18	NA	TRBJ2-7	TGTGCCAGCTCACCAGCTAGCGGGAGAAACTACGAGCAGTACTTC	CASSPASGRNYEQYF
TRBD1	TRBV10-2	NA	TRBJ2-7	TGCGCCAGCAGTAAGCGGACAGGACCCTACGAGCAGTACTTC	CASSKRTGPYEQYF
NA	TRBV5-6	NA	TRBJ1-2	TGTGCCAGCAGCTTGGGGAGGGGAGGGGCATATGGCTACACCTTC	CASSLGRGGAYGYTF
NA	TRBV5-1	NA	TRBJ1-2	TGCGCCAGCAGCTTGCCCATGACAGGTCTGGACTATGGCTACACCTTC	CASSLPMTGLDYGYTF
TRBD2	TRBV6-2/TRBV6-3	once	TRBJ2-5	TGTGCCAGCAGTTATTCGGCTAGCGGGAGTGAGACCCAGTACTTC	CASSYSASGSETQYF
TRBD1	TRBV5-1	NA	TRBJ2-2	TGCGCCAGCAGCTTACGTCGGACAGGGGTCACCGGGGAGCTGTTTTTT	CASSLRRTGVTGELFF
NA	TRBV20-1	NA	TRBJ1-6	TGCAGTGCTAGTCCAACAGGGAGCTCCTATAATTCACCCCTCCACTTT	CSASPTGSSYNSPLHF
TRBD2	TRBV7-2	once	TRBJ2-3	TGTGCCAGCAGCTTAGAAGGGACTAGCGTAGATACGCAGTATTTT	CASSLEGTSVDTQYF
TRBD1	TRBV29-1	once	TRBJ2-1	TGCAGCGTTGATCAGGCCGGGACAGGGACCTACAATGAGCAGTTCTTC	CSVDQAGTGTYNEQFF
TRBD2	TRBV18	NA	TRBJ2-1	TGTGCCAGCTCACCTGGCGGGGGGACAACCTACAATGAGCAGTTCTTC	CASSPGGGTTYNEQFF
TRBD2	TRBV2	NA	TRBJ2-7	TGTGCCAGCAGGTGGGTTAGCGGGAGTGACGAGCAGTACTTC	CASRWVSGSDEQYF
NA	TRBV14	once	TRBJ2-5	TGTGCCAGCAGCCAAGGACAGGACAAATACTACTCCCAAGAGACCCAGTACTTC	CASSQGQDKYYSQETQYF
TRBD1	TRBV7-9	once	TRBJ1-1	TGTGCCAGCAGCTCAGTCAAAAAATGGACAGGGAGTCAGGTAACTGAAGCTTTCTTT	CASSSVKKWTGSQVTEAFF
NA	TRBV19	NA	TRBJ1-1	TGTGCCAGTAGTATCGGTGGGAACACTGAAGCTTTCTTT	CASSIGGNTEAFF
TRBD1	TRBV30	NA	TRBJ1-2	TGTGCCTGGAACCCACAGGGGGTTAGTGGCTACACCTTC	CAWNPQGVSGYTF
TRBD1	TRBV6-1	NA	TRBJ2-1	TGTGCCAGCAGTGTTGGGGCGGGACAGGGGCCAAGCTCCTACAATGAGCAGTTCTTC	CASSVGAGQGPSSYNEQFF
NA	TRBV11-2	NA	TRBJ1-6	TGTGCCAGCAGCCGAGGGCCAACCTCCAACGGTTCACCCCTCCACTTT	CASSRGPTSNGSPLHF
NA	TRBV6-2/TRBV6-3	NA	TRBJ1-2	TGTGCCAGCAGTTACTCGACAGGCGCGTATGGCTACACCTTC	CASSYSTGAYGYTF
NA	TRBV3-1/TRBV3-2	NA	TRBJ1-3	TGTGCCAGCAGCCAAGCAGGGGCCGGAAACACCATATATTTT	CASSQAGAGNTIYF
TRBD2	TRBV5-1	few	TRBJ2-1	TGCGCCAGCAGCCCGGACCTAGCGGGAGGGCCCGCCGGCAATGAGCAGTTCTTC	CASSPDLAGGPAGNEQFF
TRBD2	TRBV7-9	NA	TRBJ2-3	TGTGCCAGCAGCAGATTGGGACTAGCGGGACCCGAGGTGGGCACAGATACGCAGTATTTT	CASSRLGLAGPEVGTDTQYF
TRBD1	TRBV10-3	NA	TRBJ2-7	TGTGCCATCACCAACAGGGGGGTCTACGAGCAGTACTTC	CAITNRGVYEQYF
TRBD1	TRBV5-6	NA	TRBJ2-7	TGTGCCAGCAGCTTCGGACAGGGGGTCTACGAGCAGTACTTC	CASSFGQGVYEQYF
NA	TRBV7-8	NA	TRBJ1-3	TGTGCCAGCAGCTTAATCTATCGGGCAGGGTTCAGAAACACCATATATTTT	CASSLIYRAGFRNTIYF
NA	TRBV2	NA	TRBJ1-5	TGTGCCAGCAGTGATGAGGGCTATACAGGGAACAATCAGCCCCAGCATTTT	CASSDEGYTGNNQPQHF
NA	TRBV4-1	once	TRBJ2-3	TGCGCCAGCAGCCAAGATGAAACTACCGCTTCGCAGTATTTT	CASSQDETTASQYF
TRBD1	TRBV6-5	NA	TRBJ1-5	TGTGCCAGCAGTTACCGACAGGGTGGCAATCAGCCCCAGCATTTT	CASSYRQGGNQPQHF